This entry lists 24 T cell receptor beta chains sequenced from one sample in a study of T-cell memory formation after mild COVID-19. In TCRdb, the 5' RACE reads were re-called with MiXCR into one record per CDR3 protein. The profile shows hundreds of thousands of distinct CDR3 sequences, over 15% of them singletons. The sequencing sample was made of PBMCs or a T cell subset sorted from them (not recorded which). Receptors were obtained from an adult woman who had mild COVID-19 (a few samples of this study predate the infection). Cell type and time point are not known.

The genes are TRBV12-3 or TRBV12-4 and TRBJ1-2; D remains ambiguous. The CDR3 is 13 residues long. V lost 5 bases, J lost 8 bases, and 15 bases lay in between. The CDR3 nucleotides read TGTGCCAGCAGTCAACCGGGCGGCGGGGGCTACACCTTC. The encoded protein is CASSQPGGGGYTF.

The rearrangement links TRBV29-1 to TRBJ2-1, with 12 bases matching TRBD2. The CDR3 totals 15 residues. Germline loops: CDR1 SQVTM, CDR2 ANQGSEA. V lost 1 base to trimming and J lost 3 bases; unmatched junction nucleotides: 1. CDR3 coding DNA: TGCAGCGTTGAAGGGGGACTAGCGGGCTACAATGAGCAGTTCTTC. Its translation is CSVEGGLAGYNEQFF.

This clonotype was counted only a few times. The chain combines TRBV13 with TRBJ1-4; perhaps TRBD1 as D (5 bases). Germline assignment: CDR1 PRHDT and CDR2 FYEKMQ (reference sequence). Trimming cost V 2 bases and J 6 bases, with 13 bases left between them. The CDR3 extends over 15 amino acids. The CDR3 spells CASSLTAGADEKLFF. The CDR3 DNA reads TGTGCCAGCAGCTTAACGGCTGGGGCGGATGAAAAACTGTTTTTT.

This clonotype was found a few times. J is TRBJ2-5 and V is TRBV4-1; D possibly matches TRBD1 or TRBD2 (5 bases each). Trimming left V 1 base short and J 5 bases short, with 11 bases between. Germline CDR1 and CDR2: MGHRA and YSYEKL. The CDR3 is 14 residues long. CDR3: CASSQGPGRETQYF. Here the CDR3 DNA reads TGCGCCAGCAGCCAAGGCCCGGGGCGGGAGACCCAGTACTTC.

This clonotype was detected ten times or more. The chain joins TRBV3-1 to TRBJ1-3, with no clear D. The CDR3 contains 15 residues. V was pared by 4 bases and J by 0 bases, with 10 bases between. Germline lookup yields CDR1 LGHDT and CDR2 YNNKEL (reference sequence). The CDR3 sequence is CASSPSATSGNTIYF. The DNA of the CDR3 is TGTGCCAGCAGCCCCTCGGCCACCTCTGGAAACACCATATATTTT.

This clonotype was observed a handful of times. The CDR3 nucleotides are TGTGCCAGCAGCCAATTTAACAGGGGTCTAGCCAAAAACATTCAGTACTTC. This codes for CASSQFNRGLAKNIQYF. The V and J genes are TRBV4-2 and TRBJ2-4; 7 bases agree with TRBD1. The CDR3 length is 17 residues. Germline CDR1 and CDR2: LGHNA and YNFKEQ. With 2 bases clipped from V and 0 bases from J, the junction kept 7 bases outside the gene matches.

This clonotype turned up a few times. The chain combines TRBV12-3 or TRBV12-4 with TRBJ2-1; the D gene is possibly TRBD2 (5 bases). Trimming stripped 5 bases from V and 7 bases from J, with 18 bases between. The CDR3 has 15 amino acids. DNA for the CDR3: TGTGCCAGCAGTCGTAACATTGTGCCGGGAAATGAGCAGTTCTTC. It is translated as CASSRNIVPGNEQFF.

This clonotype was seen a few times. This chain links TRBV6-5 with TRBJ2-7; TRBD2 aligns across 8 bases. CDR3 length: 14 amino acids. Trimming removed 6 bases from V and 0 bases from J; junction bases left unmatched: 4. The germline gives CDR1 MNHEY, CDR2 SVGAGI. Written as DNA, the CDR3 is TGTGCCAGCAGAAAACTAGCGGTCTCCTACGAGCAGTACTTC. This translates into CASRKLAVSYEQYF.

V usage is TRBV2 and J usage is TRBJ2-1, with 8 nucleotides matching TRBD2. The J segment lost 8 bases and the V segment lost 3 bases, leaving 15 bases of the junction unmatched. This CDR3 spans 17 amino acids. CDR1 and CDR2 (germline): SNHLY, FYNNEI. CDR3 loop: CASSDHPAGTRGDEQFF. The CDR3 DNA reads as TGTGCCAGCAGTGACCACCCGGCCGGGACTAGAGGGGATGAGCAGTTCTTC.

V gene TRBV11-2 combines with J gene TRBJ2-5; 8 bases line up with TRBD1. CDR3 length: 15 amino acids. V gave up 2 bases and J gave up 6 bases; unmatched junction bases: 8. In germline, CDR1 is SGHAT, CDR2 FQNNGV. CDR3 protein: CASSLPAGGIQTQYF. The CDR3 DNA reads as TGTGCCAGCAGCTTACCCGCAGGGGGCATACAGACCCAGTACTTC.

This sequence joins TRBV20-1 and TRBJ2-2; a weak D match, TRBD1 (5 bases). With 7 bases removed from V and 2 bases from J, the gap between germline ends came to 14 bases. The CDR3 totals 14 residues. CDR1 and CDR2 from the germline V gene are DFQATT and SNEGSKA (reference sequence). CDR3 DNA: TGCAGTGTCAGGGCAGGGTTCAACACCGGGGAGCTGTTTTTT. This translates into CSVRAGFNTGELFF.

This clonotype was observed a few times. CDR3 loop: CASRYRGNEQFF. The CDR3 region has the DNA TGTGCCAGCAGGTACAGGGGAAATGAGCAGTTCTTC. The rearrangement links TRBV6-2 or TRBV6-3 to TRBJ2-1; 7 bases agree with TRBD1. Germline values: CDR1 MNHEY, CDR2 SVGEGT. Germline trimming cut 6 bases from V and 7 bases from J; bases unmatched to any gene: 3. There are 12 residues in the CDR3.

The chain combines TRBV4-1 with TRBJ2-6; 10 bases map to TRBD1. Germline CDR1 and CDR2: MGHRA and YSYEKL. The length of the CDR3 is 18 residues. The J segment lost 3 bases and the V segment lost 3 bases, leaving 8 bases of the junction unmatched. As DNA, the CDR3 is TGCGCCAGCAGCCACGGAAGACAGGGGGCACGTGGGGCCAACGTCCTGACTTTC. It yields the protein CASSHGRQGARGANVLTF.

The chain couples TRBV12-3 or TRBV12-4 to TRBJ2-5, with 8 bases that match TRBD1. The CDR3 spans 15 residues. With 3 bases clipped from V and 5 bases from J, the junction kept 8 bases outside the gene matches. This chain's CDR3 is CASSFGQGWRETQYF. The DNA of the CDR3 is TGTGCCAGCAGTTTCGGACAGGGCTGGCGGGAGACCCAGTACTTC.

The chain uses TRBV6-2 or TRBV6-3 and TRBJ2-7; 7 bases map to TRBD1. The V and J ends lost 6 bases and 10 bases, in that order; junction bases with no gene match: 9. CDR3 length equals 12 residues. Germline-derived CDR1 and CDR2 are MNHEY and SVGEGT. The CDR3 sequence: CASSSLRDRQYF. The CDR3 DNA reads as TGTGCCAGCAGCTCTCTCCGGGACAGACAGTACTTC.

This rearrangement joins TRBV6-4 to TRBJ1-1; 11 bases fit TRBD1. Per the germline V gene, CDR1 is MRHNA and CDR2 is SNTAGT. This CDR3 comprises 16 residues. CDR3 in amino acids: CVPLPGQGAVDTEAFF. In DNA form, the CDR3 reads TGTGTCCCACTCCCCGGACAGGGGGCGGTGGACACTGAAGCTTTCTTT.

The rearrangement links TRBV7-8 to TRBJ2-4; tentatively, D is TRBD1 (6 bases). The CDR3 spans 16 residues. Germline V gene data show CDR1 as SGHVS and CDR2 as FQNEAQ. The ends were cut back, 5 bases at V and 0 bases at J, with 14 bases in the middle. The CDR3 region is CASSRGTSLAKNIQYF. In DNA form, the CDR3 reads TGTGCCAGCAGCAGGGGGACATCACTAGCCAAAAACATTCAGTACTTC.

This clonotype was counted a few times. The chain couples TRBV5-5 to TRBJ2-7, with 9 positions matching TRBD1. The J segment lost 5 bases and the V segment lost 3 bases, leaving 12 bases of the junction unmatched. This CDR3 has 16 residues. Germline V gene sequence: CDR1 SGHKS, CDR2 YYEKEE (reference sequence). CDR3 residues: CASSWGQGGNFDEQYF. The CDR3 region has the DNA TGTGCCAGCAGCTGGGGACAGGGTGGGAATTTCGACGAGCAGTACTTC. Full variable domain (remainder filled in from reference TRBV5-5 and TRBJ2-7): DAGVTQSPTHLIKTRGQQVTLRCSPISGHKSVSWYQQVLGQGPQFIFQYYEKEERGRGNFPDRFSARQFPNYSSELNVNALLLGDSALYLCASSWGQGGNFDEQYFGPGTRLTVT.

The chain links TRBV12-3 or TRBV12-4 to TRBJ1-1, with a tentative D call TRBD1 (5 bases). This CDR3 is built from 14 residues. V was pared by 6 bases and J by 4 bases, with 15 bases between. The CDR3, as DNA: TGTGCCAGCAGAACGGGTTCGGGGCCCACTGAAGCTTTCTTT. Translation: CASRTGSGPTEAFF.

This clonotype was seen a handful of times. The chain recombines TRBV6-1 with TRBJ2-7; 10 nucleotides match TRBD2. Trimming cost V 0 bases and J 2 bases; bases outside gene matches: 1. Germline-derived CDR1 and CDR2 are MNHNS and SASEGT. The CDR3 is 15 amino acids. CDR3 loop: CASSEASGGAYEQYF. CDR3 coding DNA: TGTGCCAGCAGTGAAGCGAGCGGGGGGGCCTACGAGCAGTACTTC.

This clonotype was counted between two and nine times. The genes are TRBV29-1 and TRBJ2-2; unclear D gene. Germline V gene lookup returns CDR1 SQVTM and CDR2 ANQGSEA. CDR3 size: 14 residues. V lost 4 bases and J lost 3, with 12 bases in between. The CDR3 sequence: CSVVGPTHTGELFF. The CDR3 bases are TGCAGCGTTGTAGGGCCGACCCACACCGGGGAGCTGTTTTTT.

This clonotype has more than one count but fewer than ten. This sequence joins TRBV12-3 or TRBV12-4 and TRBJ2-5, with 7 bases that match TRBD1. With V trimmed by 3 bases and J by 0 bases, 7 bases remained unmatched. The CDR3 has 16 residues. The CDR3 region is CASSFRDRVDQETQYF. The DNA of the CDR3 is TGTGCCAGCAGTTTCCGAGACAGGGTAGACCAAGAGACCCAGTACTTC.

The genes are TRBV3-1 and TRBJ2-5; D may be TRBD2 (5 bases). CDR3 length: 15 residues. Trimming pared 0 bases from V and 8 bases from J, leaving 16 bases between. Per the germline V gene, CDR1 is LGHDT and CDR2 is YNNKEL (reference sequence). Written as DNA, the CDR3 is TGTGCCAGCAGCCAAGATCCGGGGTGGTGGGGAACCCAGTACTTC. As protein: CASSQDPGWWGTQYF.

This clonotype was detected a few times. This chain joins TRBV24-1 and TRBJ2-1; 7 nucleotides match TRBD2. The V gene's germline CDR1 is KGHDR and CDR2 SFDVKD. CDR3 length equals 14 residues. Trimming at V came to 5 bases and at J to 6 bases, leaving 6 bases not matched to a gene. For the CDR3, the DNA is TGTGCCACCAGTGCAAGGTGGGGGGGCAATGAGCAGTTCTTC. It translates to CATSARWGGNEQFF.